This T cell receptor (beta chain) was identified in a study of blood T cell repertoires in COVID-19. Study details: Acute and convalescent COVID-19 specimens originated in the United States, Italy and Spain. Sample material is recorded as cDNA or gDNA derived from T cells, B-cell-depleted T cells, or PBMCs.

How the authors handled the data: From reference gene primer amplification, estimates of nucleated cell counts were derived. Sequenced by immunoSEQ multiplex PCR; TCRdb stores in-frame clones only, minus some. V and J calls and clone size come straight from that table; D and trimming were deduced from the DNA. The sample has 40,000 or so clones, about 85% seen once. This CDR3 has 14 amino acids. Germline V gene sequence: CDR1 LNHDA, CDR2 SQIVND (reference sequence). The V end lost 4 bases, the J end lost 8 bases, and 17 bases lay between the germline ends. V is TRBV19 and J is TRBJ1-2; possibly TRBD1 for D (5 bases). Material for sequencing was peripheral blood. The receptor was isolated from a human donor in a cohort sampled during active COVID-19. The chain's CDR3 is CASSTPGGTGGYTF. The CDR3 DNA reads as TGTGCCAGTAGTACCCCCGGAGGGACGGGCGGCTACACCTTC. The full variable domain, rest sourced from reference TRBV19 and TRBJ1-2, is DGGITQSPKYLFRKEGQNVTLSCEQNLNHDAMYWYRQDPGQGLRLIYYSQIVNDFQKGDIAEGYSVSREKKESFPLTVTSAQKNPTAFYLCASSTPGGTGGYTFGSGTRLTVV.